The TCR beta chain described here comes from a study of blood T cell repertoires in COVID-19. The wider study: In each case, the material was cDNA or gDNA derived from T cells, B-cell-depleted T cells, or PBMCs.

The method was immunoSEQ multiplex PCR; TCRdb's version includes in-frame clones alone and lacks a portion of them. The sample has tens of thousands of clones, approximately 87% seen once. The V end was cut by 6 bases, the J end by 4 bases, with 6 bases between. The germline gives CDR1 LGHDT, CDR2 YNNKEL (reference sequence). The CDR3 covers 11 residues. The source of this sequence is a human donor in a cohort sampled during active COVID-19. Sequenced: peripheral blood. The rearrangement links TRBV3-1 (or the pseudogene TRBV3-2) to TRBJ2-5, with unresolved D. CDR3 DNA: TGTGCCAGCAGGTCAATAGAGACCCAGTACTTC. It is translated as CASRSIETQYF.